This is a list of T cell receptor beta chains from one sample in a study of Ad26.COV2.S vaccination and SARS-CoV-2 variants. Here immunoSEQ multiplex PCR was the method, and the copy in TCRdb shows in-frame clones only, minus some. The sample contains hundreds of thousands of clones, roughly nine tenths of which appear only once. Source: peripheral blood, taken in a trial of Ad26.COV2.S vaccine versus placebo. The receptor source for this set is a person between 18 and 65 years old who received the Ad26.COV2.S COVID-19 vaccine or a placebo. Both conserved end residues are part of each CDR3. A D gene is named only where the DNA matches it firmly. Not every row has a clone size; where given, it reads once, few, many or a size class.

v_call: TRBV6-5
clone_size: few
j_call: TRBJ1-4
d_call: .
cdr3_nt: TGTGCCAGCGCGAGGCTGAATAATTATAATGAAAAACTGTTTTTT
cdr3_aa: CASARLNNYNEKLFF

v_call: TRBV2
clone_size: .
j_call: TRBJ2-5
d_call: .
cdr3_nt: TGTGCCAGCAGAGGGGACGGTGAGACCCAGTACTTC
cdr3_aa: CASRGDGETQYF

v_call: TRBV11-2
clone_size: .
j_call: TRBJ2-1
d_call: .
cdr3_nt: TGTGCCAGCAGCTTAGTAGGGGGATATTACAATGAGCAGTTCTTC
cdr3_aa: CASSLVGGYYNEQFF

v_call: TRBV29-1
clone_size: .
j_call: TRBJ2-2
d_call: TRBD1
cdr3_nt: TGCTGCGTAAGACACGGACAGGGCTGGAGCGGGGAGCTGTTTTTT
cdr3_aa: CCVRHGQGWSGELFF

v_call: TRBV28
clone_size: .
j_call: TRBJ2-3
d_call: .
cdr3_nt: TGTGCCAGCAGTTCCCCGGTCACAGATACGCAGTATTTT
cdr3_aa: CASSSPVTDTQYF

v_call: TRBV2
clone_size: .
j_call: TRBJ1-1
d_call: .
cdr3_nt: TGTGCCAGCAGTGAAGCACAACTCGAGGGGTCTGCCGACTTT
cdr3_aa: CASSEAQLEGSADF

v_call: TRBV5-4
clone_size: .
j_call: TRBJ1-5
d_call: .
cdr3_nt: TGTGCCAGCAGCGCCGATAGCAATCAGCCCCAGCATTTT
cdr3_aa: CASSADSNQPQHF

v_call: TRBV19
clone_size: .
j_call: TRBJ1-1
d_call: .
cdr3_nt: TGTGCCAGTAGTATTTGGGAGAACACTGAAGCTTTCTTT
cdr3_aa: CASSIWENTEAFF

v_call: TRBV24-1
clone_size: .
j_call: TRBJ1-2
d_call: .
cdr3_nt: TGTGCCACCAGTGATTTATGGGTGACAGACTCTAACTATGGCTACACCTTC
cdr3_aa: CATSDLWVTDSNYGYTF

v_call: TRBV30
clone_size: .
j_call: TRBJ1-4
d_call: .
cdr3_nt: TGTGCCTGGACAGGGGTAGATGAAAAACTGTTTTTT
cdr3_aa: CAWTGVDEKLFF

v_call: TRBV9
clone_size: .
j_call: TRBJ1-4
d_call: .
cdr3_nt: TGTGCCAGCAGCGTGAAGGGGTACTATAATGAAAAACTGTTTTTT
cdr3_aa: CASSVKGYYNEKLFF

v_call: TRBV14
clone_size: few
j_call: TRBJ1-2
d_call: .
cdr3_nt: TGTGCCAGCAGCCAAGCCTCCGGGACGGGATTCTATGGCTACACCTTC
cdr3_aa: CASSQASGTGFYGYTF

v_call: TRBV19
clone_size: .
j_call: TRBJ2-2
d_call: .
cdr3_nt: TGTGCCAGTACCGACAGGGGAGGGACCGGGGAGCTGTTTTTT
cdr3_aa: CASTDRGGTGELFF

v_call: TRBV30
clone_size: few
j_call: TRBJ1-6
d_call: .
cdr3_nt: TGTGCCTGGAGCCTCGGACCTTATTCACCCCTCCACTTT
cdr3_aa: CAWSLGPYSPLHF

v_call: TRBV6-1
clone_size: .
j_call: TRBJ2-7
d_call: TRBD2
cdr3_nt: TGTGCCAGCAGTGGAAAGCCGGGACTAGCGGGGGGAGACGAGCAGTACTTC
cdr3_aa: CASSGKPGLAGGDEQYF

v_call: TRBV7-8
clone_size: .
j_call: TRBJ2-7
d_call: .
cdr3_nt: TGTGCCAGCAGCCATGGGGACGGAGCCTACGAGCAGTACTTC
cdr3_aa: CASSHGDGAYEQYF

v_call: TRBV5-5
clone_size: .
j_call: TRBJ1-2
d_call: .
cdr3_nt: TGTGCCAGCAGCTTGGAGGTGCGGCGAACTAACTATGGCTACACCTTC
cdr3_aa: CASSLEVRRTNYGYTF

v_call: TRBV19
clone_size: .
j_call: TRBJ1-2
d_call: .
cdr3_nt: TGTGCCAGTAGCATGAGGACTTATGGCTACACCTTC
cdr3_aa: CASSMRTYGYTF

v_call: TRBV2
clone_size: .
j_call: TRBJ1-2
d_call: .
cdr3_nt: TGTGCCAGCAGTGAACAGGGAGCTCACTATGGCTACACCTTC
cdr3_aa: CASSEQGAHYGYTF

v_call: TRBV30
clone_size: .
j_call: TRBJ1-4
d_call: .
cdr3_nt: TGTGCCTGGGGAAAGGGTGCAACTAATGAAAAACTGTTTTTT
cdr3_aa: CAWGKGATNEKLFF

v_call: TRBV4-2
clone_size: .
j_call: TRBJ2-2
d_call: TRBD2
cdr3_nt: TGTGCCAGCAGCCAAGACGCACTAGCGGGGGGGCGCAGCACCGGGGAGCTGTTTTTT
cdr3_aa: CASSQDALAGGRSTGELFF

v_call: TRBV7-8
clone_size: .
j_call: TRBJ2-7
d_call: TRBD2
cdr3_nt: TGTGCCAGCAGCTTAAGCCCTAGCGGGGCTGCCTACGAGCAGTACTTC
cdr3_aa: CASSLSPSGAAYEQYF

v_call: TRBV27
clone_size: .
j_call: TRBJ2-3
d_call: .
cdr3_nt: TGTGCCAGCAGTTTAGGGCAGCCCCCAGATACGCAGTATTTT
cdr3_aa: CASSLGQPPDTQYF

v_call: TRBV7-9
clone_size: .
j_call: TRBJ2-1
d_call: .
cdr3_nt: TGTGCCAGCAGCTTAGGATTAGGGGACCACAATGAGCAGTTCTTC
cdr3_aa: CASSLGLGDHNEQFF

v_call: TRBV4-3
clone_size: .
j_call: TRBJ1-6
d_call: .
cdr3_nt: TGCGCCAGCGGGATAGGGACTTATAATTCACCCCTCCACTTT
cdr3_aa: CASGIGTYNSPLHF

v_call: TRBV7-8
clone_size: .
j_call: TRBJ1-5
d_call: .
cdr3_nt: TGTGCCAGCAGCCCGGGGACCTCTGACAATCAGCCCCAGCATTTT
cdr3_aa: CASSPGTSDNQPQHF

v_call: TRBV4-1
clone_size: once
j_call: TRBJ2-2
d_call: .
cdr3_nt: TGCGCCAGCAGCCCTAGAACACCGTTCGCGAACACCGGGGAGCTGTTTTTT
cdr3_aa: CASSPRTPFANTGELFF

v_call: TRBV11-1
clone_size: .
j_call: TRBJ1-1
d_call: .
cdr3_nt: TGTGCCAGCAGCTTCGAGGGGTTAGGAGCTTTCTTT
cdr3_aa: CASSFEGLGAFF

v_call: TRBV29-1
clone_size: .
j_call: TRBJ2-2
d_call: .
cdr3_nt: TGCAGCGTTGGATTTCGGGGACCCGGGGAGCTGTTTTTT
cdr3_aa: CSVGFRGPGELFF

v_call: TRBV27
clone_size: once
j_call: TRBJ2-1
d_call: .
cdr3_nt: TGTGCCAGCAGTTTAGCAGGGGTCAAGCAGTTCTTC
cdr3_aa: CASSLAGVKQFF

v_call: TRBV27
clone_size: .
j_call: TRBJ2-3
d_call: .
cdr3_nt: TGTGCCAGCAGTTTAGGAGGGTGGTCAGATACGCAGTATTTT
cdr3_aa: CASSLGGWSDTQYF

v_call: TRBV20-1
clone_size: .
j_call: TRBJ1-2
d_call: .
cdr3_nt: TGCAGTGCTAGTCGGCAGAACTATGGCTACACCTTC
cdr3_aa: CSASRQNYGYTF

v_call: TRBV7-9
clone_size: few
j_call: TRBJ1-1
d_call: TRBD1
cdr3_nt: TGTGCCAGCAGCGCGACCGGGACAGGGGAATGGCACACTGAAGCTTTCTTT
cdr3_aa: CASSATGTGEWHTEAFF

v_call: TRBV4-3
clone_size: once
j_call: TRBJ2-1
d_call: .
cdr3_nt: TGCGCCAGCAGCCAATTTCCAGAAACAAGTGAGCAGTTCTTC
cdr3_aa: CASSQFPETSEQFF

v_call: TRBV5-1
clone_size: .
j_call: TRBJ1-4
d_call: .
cdr3_nt: TGCGCCAGCAGCCCGAACCGGGATAGGTACGAAAAACTGTTTTTT
cdr3_aa: CASSPNRDRYEKLFF

v_call: TRBV5-6
clone_size: .
j_call: TRBJ1-1
d_call: .
cdr3_nt: TGTGCCAGCAGCGCGATCCGGGACAACACTGAAGCTTTCTTT
cdr3_aa: CASSAIRDNTEAFF

v_call: TRBV7-9
clone_size: .
j_call: TRBJ1-5
d_call: .
cdr3_nt: TGTGCCAGCAGCTTAGCTGTCACCGGGTGGGAGCAGCCCCAGCATTTT
cdr3_aa: CASSLAVTGWEQPQHF

v_call: TRBV19
clone_size: .
j_call: TRBJ1-5
d_call: .
cdr3_nt: TGTGCCAGTAAAGATTACAGGCGCAATCAGCCCCAGCATTTT
cdr3_aa: CASKDYRRNQPQHF

v_call: TRBV5-1
clone_size: once
j_call: TRBJ2-5
d_call: .
cdr3_nt: TGCGCCAGCAGCTCGATGGGCGCGGGCCAAGAGACCCAGTACTTC
cdr3_aa: CASSSMGAGQETQYF

v_call: TRBV5-1
clone_size: .
j_call: TRBJ1-2
d_call: .
cdr3_nt: TGCGCCAGCAGCTTCCTGACAGGTTCTAACTATGGCTACACCTTC
cdr3_aa: CASSFLTGSNYGYTF

v_call: TRBV18
clone_size: .
j_call: TRBJ1-2
d_call: TRBD1
cdr3_nt: TGTGCCAGCTCACCAGACAGGGTTAACGGCTACACCTTC
cdr3_aa: CASSPDRVNGYTF

v_call: TRBV5-1
clone_size: .
j_call: TRBJ2-3
d_call: TRBD2
cdr3_nt: TGCGCCAGCAGATTACCTGCGGGACTAGCCACAGATACGCAGTATTTT
cdr3_aa: CASRLPAGLATDTQYF

v_call: TRBV3-1/TRBV3-2
clone_size: .
j_call: TRBJ2-5
d_call: .
cdr3_nt: TGTGCCAGCAGCCGACGGTACCAAGAGACCCAGTACTTC
cdr3_aa: CASSRRYQETQYF

v_call: TRBV9
clone_size: .
j_call: TRBJ2-3
d_call: .
cdr3_nt: TGTGCCAGCAGCGTAGCTACAGGCTACAGCCTCACAGATACGCAGTATTTT
cdr3_aa: CASSVATGYSLTDTQYF

v_call: TRBV9
clone_size: .
j_call: TRBJ2-1
d_call: .
cdr3_nt: TGTGCCAGCAGCGATGGGAAGGGAACTAGTGGAAGGAATGAGCAGTTCTTC
cdr3_aa: CASSDGKGTSGRNEQFF

v_call: TRBV5-1
clone_size: .
j_call: TRBJ1-5
d_call: .
cdr3_nt: TGCGCCAGCAGCTTGGGGGTCAGTCAAAATCAGCCCCAGCATTTT
cdr3_aa: CASSLGVSQNQPQHF

v_call: TRBV7-8
clone_size: .
j_call: TRBJ1-1
d_call: .
cdr3_nt: TGTGCCAGCAGCTGGGACAAGATGAACACTGAAGCTTTCTTT
cdr3_aa: CASSWDKMNTEAFF